The next 12 T cell receptor beta chains were all read from a single sample in a study of T cell changes during pregnancy in multiple sclerosis. Libraries were prepared by immunoSEQ multiplex PCR; TCRdb keeps only in-frame clonotypes and omits some of them. The sample has about 48,000 clones, approximately 85% seen once. This specimen consisted of CD4+ T cells from peripheral blood mononuclear cells, obtained in the second trimester of pregnancy. The receptors stem from a female donor with multiple sclerosis, enrolled in a pregnancy study.

The chain uses TRBV5-1 and TRBJ2-3; perhaps TRBD2 as D (7 bases). Deletions cut 2 bases from V and 5 bases from J, with 18 bases between. The CDR3 has 16 amino acids. From germline, CDR1 is SGHRS and CDR2 YFSETQ. The CDR3 DNA reads TGCGCCAGCAGCTTCGAGGGCAGGGGCGGGGGAGATACGCAGTATTTT. Translation: CASSFEGRGGGDTQYF.

The chain uses TRBV6-6 and TRBJ1-5, with a possible D match to TRBD1 (6 bases). CDR1 is MNHNY, CDR2 SVGAGI, per germline (reference sequence). This CDR3 contains 16 residues. V shed 2 bases and J shed 4 bases, with 15 bases lying between them. In DNA, the CDR3 is TGTGCCAGCAGTTACCCGGGGGGGACATTTAATCAGCCCCAGCATTTT. Amino acids: CASSYPGGTFNQPQHF.

The chain links TRBV10-3 to TRBJ1-1, with D uncertain. The CDR3 loop spans 14 amino acids. V was cut by 6 bases and J by 1 base, with 12 bases left in between. CDR1 and CDR2 from the germline V gene are ENHRY and SYGVKD. Here the CDR3 reads CAISTLKTNTEAFF. The CDR3 coding sequence is TGTGCCATCAGCACTCTGAAAACGAACACTGAAGCTTTCTTT.

This chain links TRBV25-1 with TRBJ2-5; possible D gene TRBD1, 7 bases. Germline V CDR1 and CDR2: MGHDK, SYGVNS. Trimming shortened V by 6 bases and J by 5 bases, and 13 bases separated the two germline ends. This CDR3 comprises 13 residues. The CDR3 DNA reads as TGTGCCAGCAGGGAGGGGGCGCGGGAGACCCAGTACTTC. It codes for CASREGARETQYF.

A remark on this clone: Distinct nucleotide sequences in the sample also encode this CDR3. The rearrangement links TRBV29-1 to TRBJ2-3; 7 bases are a match to TRBD2. CDR1 and CDR2 from the germline V gene are SQVTM and ANQGSEA. V shed 3 bases and J 4 bases; nucleotides not matched to a gene: 7. The CDR3 extends over 14 amino acids. CDR3 sequence (DNA): TGCAGCGTTGAGGGCGGGAGAGGCGCAGATACGCAGTATTTT. Amino acids: CSVEGGRGADTQYF.

This sequence joins TRBV28 and TRBJ2-4; perhaps TRBD2 as D (6 bases). CDR1 is MDHEN, CDR2 SYDVKM, per germline. Trimming shortened V by 5 bases and J by 0 bases, and 14 bases separated the two germline ends. CDR3 length: 16 residues. The CDR3 spells CASSLAGLLAKNIQYF. The CDR3 nucleotides are TGTGCCAGCAGTCTCGCGGGGCTTTTAGCCAAAAACATTCAGTACTTC.

The rearrangement links TRBV28 to TRBJ2-5, with D tentatively TRBD2 (6 bases). V lost 6 bases to trimming and J lost 3 bases, with 11 bases between them. Looked up from germline, CDR1 is MDHEN and CDR2 is SYDVKM. The CDR3 is 13 residues long. The CDR3 region is CASSAGSEETQYF. The CDR3 nucleotides read TGTGCCAGCAGCGCCGGGAGCGAAGAGACCCAGTACTTC.

The rearrangement uses TRBV11-3 and TRBJ2-1, with 7 bases that match TRBD2. The CDR3 is 14 amino acids. V lost 5 bases to trimming and J lost 8 bases; unmatched junction nucleotides: 9. From germline, CDR1 is SGHNT and CDR2 YENEEA. CDR3 coding DNA: TGTGCCAGCAGCCCTTGGGGCGGGAGCGATGAGCAGTTCTTC. Translation gives CASSPWGGSDEQFF.

V usage is TRBV28 and J usage is TRBJ2-7; D ambiguous. The J call may be mistaken, given a closer DNA end match to TRBJ2-5. The CDR3 spans 13 residues. In germline, CDR1 is MDHEN, CDR2 SYDVKM. The DNA for the CDR3 is TGTGCCAGCAGCTACCGGGTCCCAGAGACCCAGTACTTC. It codes for CASSYRVPETQYF.

This chain connects TRBV10-2 to TRBJ1-5, with 11 bases lining up with TRBD1. The CDR3 spans 16 residues. CDR1 is WSHSY and CDR2 is SAAADI in the germline V gene. Germline trimming cut 11 bases from V and 3 bases from J; bases unmatched to any gene: 12. The CDR3 DNA reads TGCGCCCGCGGTGGGCCGGACAGGGGGCCCAATCAGCCCCAGCATTTT. Translation gives CARGGPDRGPNQPQHF.

This chain joins TRBV10-3 and TRBJ2-5; 8 positions match TRBD2. The ends lost 6 bases at V and 5 bases at J; junction bases unmatched: 11. CDR1 ENHRY and CDR2 SYGVKD come from the germline V gene. The CDR3 is 15 residues long. The CDR3 DNA sequence: TGTGCCATCAGCATGACTAGCGCAGAGGGGGAGACCCAGTACTTC. It is translated as CAISMTSAEGETQYF.

This chain uses TRBV6-5 with TRBJ1-5; 8 bases match TRBD1. The length of the CDR3 is 14 residues. Germline values: CDR1 MNHEY, CDR2 SVGAGI. The junction had 6 bases not matched to a gene; V was cut back by 6 bases and J by 5 bases. CDR3 amino acids: CASRPDRGDQPQHF. DNA of the CDR3: TGTGCCAGCAGACCCGACAGGGGTGATCAGCCCCAGCATTTT.